This T cell receptor beta chain is drawn from a study of blood T cell repertoires in COVID-19. TCRdb keeps only in-frame clones here, not all; method: immunoSEQ multiplex PCR. The repertoire includes about 230,000 clones, 85% to 90% of them detected once, and 11% sits in the top ten. The length of the CDR3 is 13 residues. The germline V gene encodes CDR1 LNHDA and CDR2 SQIVND (reference sequence). V was shortened by 4 bases and J by 2 bases, with 8 bases between the two germline ends. The sample comprised peripheral blood. The chain has TRBV19 and TRBJ2-5; the D is unclear. The source is a man aged 45-65 years with COVID-19, enrolled during active disease. This CDR3 is CASSTLEQETQYF. The CDR3, as DNA: TGTGCCAGTAGTACCTTAGAACAAGAGACCCAGTACTTC. Full variable domain (rest looked up from reference TRBV19 and TRBJ2-5): DGGITQSPKYLFRKEGQNVTLSCEQNLNHDAMYWYRQDPGQGLRLIYYSQIVNDFQKGDIAEGYSVSREKKESFPLTVTSAQKNPTAFYLCASSTLEQETQYFGPGTRLLVL.